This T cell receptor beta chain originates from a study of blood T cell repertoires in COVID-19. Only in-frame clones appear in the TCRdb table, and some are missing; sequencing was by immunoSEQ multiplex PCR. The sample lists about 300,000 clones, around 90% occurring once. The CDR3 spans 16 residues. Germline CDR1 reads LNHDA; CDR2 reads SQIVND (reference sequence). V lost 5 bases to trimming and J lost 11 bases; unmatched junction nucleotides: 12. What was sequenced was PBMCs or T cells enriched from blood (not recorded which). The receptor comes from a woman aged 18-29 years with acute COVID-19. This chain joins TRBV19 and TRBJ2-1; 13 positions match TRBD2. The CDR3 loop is CASSQGGLAGENKQFF. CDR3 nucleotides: TGTGCCAGTAGTCAGGGAGGACTAGCGGGAGAGAATAAGCAGTTCTTC. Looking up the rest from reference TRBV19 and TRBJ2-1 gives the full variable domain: DGGITQSPKYLFRKEGQNVTLSCEQNLNHDAMYWYRQDPGQGLRLIYYSQIVNDFQKGDIAEGYSVSREKKESFPLTVTSAQKNPTAFYLCASSQGGLAGENKQFFGPGTRLTVL.